This T cell receptor beta chain was identified in a study of blood T cell repertoires in COVID-19. Germline V gene lookup returns CDR1 LNHDA and CDR2 SQIVND (reference sequence). CDR3 size: 13 residues. Trimming stripped 4 bases from V and 5 bases from J, with 11 bases between. Measured with immunoSEQ multiplex PCR; TCRdb has only the in-frame clones, and not every one. The sample yields roughly 520,000 clones, around 87% seen once. The sample consisted of PBMCs or T cells enriched from blood (not recorded which). The chain recombines TRBV19 with TRBJ2-5; D is unresolved. The clonotype originates from a woman between 40 and 55 years old who had recovered from COVID-19. The CDR3 DNA follows: TGTGCCAGTAGTACTAGTAGGTCGGAGACCCAGTACTTC. Its protein is CASSTSRSETQYF.